The rows below give T cell receptor beta chains drawn from one sample of a study of T cells after yellow fever vaccination. TCRdb analysed the 5' RACE reads with MiXCR anew, one entry per CDR3 protein. There are some 160,000 distinct CDR3 sequences in the sample; approximately 10% occur only once, and roughly 33% lies in the top ten. The sample here was CD8+ T cells sorted from PBMCs, taken 45 days after the yellow fever booster vaccination. The receptor set was obtained from a young man who received the YFV17D yellow fever vaccine. Both conserved end residues are trimmed from each CDR3.

len	v_gene	j_gene	CDR3aa
12	TRBV29-1	TRBJ2-7	SARDRGSSYEQY
13	TRBV7-3	TRBJ2-2	ASSLGQGETGELF
9	TRBV5-1	TRBJ2-1	ASSFGQEQF
14	TRBV7-8	TRBJ2-2	ASSRPGPFRAGELF
11	TRBV30	TRBJ2-7	AWTTGVSYEQY
9	TRBV3-1	TRBJ2-5	ASSQGPTQY
13	TRBV12-3/TRBV12-4	TRBJ2-7	ASSTSGMNSYEQY
11	TRBV7-9	TRBJ1-6	ASELGDGSPLH
10	TRBV19	TRBJ1-2	ASSIGLSGYT
13	TRBV6-2/TRBV6-3	TRBJ2-5	ASRARTSGEETQY
14	TRBV6-1	TRBJ1-2	ASTLDRDPVPYGYT
13	TRBV7-2	TRBJ2-1	ASSLAIGVYNEQF
10	TRBV29-1	TRBJ1-1	SYCEGNTEAF
14	TRBV15	TRBJ2-3	ATSRDLGQGTDTQY
14	TRBV27	TRBJ2-5	ASSPLAGGQQETQY
12	TRBV3-1	TRBJ1-1	ASSQVLSNTEAF
10	TRBV14	TRBJ1-1	ASSHGYTEAF
12	TRBV4-2	TRBJ1-3	ASRVPDSGNTIY
13	TRBV6-2/TRBV6-3	TRBJ1-1	ASSHYDREDTEAF
10	TRBV9	TRBJ1-1	ASSGVGAEAF
13	TRBV20-1	TRBJ2-3	SARDTWGATDTQY
13	TRBV7-9	TRBJ1-3	ASSPTTGRAYTIY
14	TRBV28	TRBJ2-3	ASSPEGLSYADTQY
14	TRBV4-1	TRBJ2-6	ASSQTTVAGANVLT
10	TRBV6-5	TRBJ2-3	ASSPLGQAQY
11	TRBV24-1	TRBJ2-3	ATRGSRTDTQY
11	TRBV5-1	TRBJ2-7	ASSLVPGYEQY
12	TRBV4-2	TRBJ2-2	ASSRDYLTGELF
13	TRBV4-1	TRBJ2-3	ASSQRSTSTDTQY
12	TRBV29-1	TRBJ1-2	SVEWGAFNYGYT
16	TRBV7-9	TRBJ2-3	ASSPRGKLAGVTDTQY
11	TRBV2	TRBJ1-2	ASSVTELDGYT
14	TRBV7-3	TRBJ2-5	ASSLIGAIPGETQY
12	TRBV6-2/TRBV6-3	TRBJ2-1	ATEWGLAGDEQF
14	TRBV15	TRBJ2-7	ATSRDHTLAGSRQY
13	TRBV15	TRBJ2-3	ATSRESWGQDTQY
12	TRBV20-1	TRBJ2-2	SASSGRDTGELF
13	TRBV15	TRBJ2-3	ATSPSGRITDTQY
14	TRBV7-6	TRBJ1-2	ASSLGVLQGNDGYT
13	TRBV7-9	TRBJ2-1	ASSLDSKLYNEQF
14	TRBV7-9	TRBJ2-5	ASSLAPLAGGETQY
13	TRBV18	TRBJ1-3	ASPRALFSGNTIY
12	TRBV24-1	TRBJ2-3	ATSDFGGADTQY
12	TRBV6-2/TRBV6-3	TRBJ1-1	ASSRGQGGTEAF
15	TRBV10-3	TRBJ2-4	AITETGTGGDRDIQY